One and the same sample provided the 24 T cell receptor beta chains below, sequenced in a study of tumor and adjacent non-tumor tissue in lung cancer. RNA was extracted from bulk tissue without any cell sorting. The normal lung tissue was taken more than 3 cm from the tumor edge. A modified ARM-PCR protocol with three rounds of nested PCR amplified TCRbeta. MiXCR, run by TCRdb on the multiplex PCR reads, gives a single entry per CDR3 protein. The sample records over 100,000 distinct CDR3 sequences, 60% to 70% being singletons. Sequenced: distant non-tumor lung tissue. Receptor source: a man aged 60 to 69 with non-small cell lung cancer.

Of note for this clonotype: A much larger clonotype is one base distant, so this may be a read error. The J gene is TRBJ2-1, the V gene TRBV20-1; 8 bases line up with TRBD1. CDR3 length equals 15 residues. From germline, CDR1 is DFQATT and CDR2 SNEGSKA (reference sequence). CDR3 residues: CSAKVPGGYYDEQFF. The CDR3 DNA reads as TGCAGTGCTAAGGTCCCAGGGGGCTACTACGATGAGCAGTTCTTC.

On this clonotype itself: Just one base apart from a much larger clone, this may be a read error. The missing conserved phenylalanine or tryptophan at the end of this CDR3 makes a read error likely. Because the CDR3's place on the DNA is in doubt, the DNA is left out and the CDR3 is given as listed by TCRdb. J is TRBJ2-7 and V is TRBV10-3; the listed D gene, TRBD1, was not tested against the DNA. CDR1 and CDR2 from the germline V gene are ENHRY and SYGVKD. With termini counted, the CDR3 has 12 amino acids. The CDR3 sequence is CAIRGAGNEHYL.

Points on this clonotype: The junction departs from the called germline gene at one end, perhaps through a read error. The rearrangement uses TRBV5-1 and TRBJ1-2, with D maybe TRBD1 (5 bases). CDR3 size: 13 residues. From germline, CDR1 is SGHRS and CDR2 YFSETQ. CDR3 nucleotide sequence: TGCGCTAGCAGCTTGGATGACAGCTATTGCTACACCTTC. Amino acids: CASSLDDSYCYTF.

About this clonotype itself: A read error may produce the germline difference seen at one junction end. The CDR3 is CASSSQGQGASYEEYF. The CDR3 DNA sequence: TGTGCCAGCAGCTCCCAAGGACAGGGGGCCTCCTACGAGGAGTACTTC. V gene TRBV7-9 combines with J gene TRBJ2-7; TRBD1 aligns across 11 bases. Germline CDR1 reads SEHNR; CDR2 reads FQNEAQ (reference sequence). CDR3 size: 16 residues. The full variable domain, its missing parts supplied by reference TRBV7-9 and TRBJ2-7, is DTGVSQNPRHKITKRGQNVTFRCDPISEHNRLYWYRQTLGQGPEFLTYFQNEAQLEKSRLLSDRFSAERPKGSFSTLEIQRTEQGDSAMYLCASSSQGQGASYEEYFGPGTRLTVT.

This CDR3 is CASSRSAVENIQYF. DNA for the CDR3: TGTGCCAGCTCGCGGTCTGCGGTAGAAAACATTCAGTACTTC. V is TRBV6-2 or TRBV6-3 and J is TRBJ2-4; D gene uncertain. V was pared by 8 bases and J by 5 bases, with 16 bases between. Germline V CDR1 and CDR2: MNHEY, SVGEGT. The CDR3 is made up of 14 amino acids.

Remarks on this clonotype: Possible read error: a much larger clone is one base away. This chain uses TRBV5-6 with TRBJ1-1; D not certain. Per the germline V gene, CDR1 is SGHDT and CDR2 is YYEEEE. The length of the CDR3 is 13 residues. The CDR3 sequence is CASSLGPNTKAFF. CDR3 coding DNA: TGTGCCAGCAGCTTGGGTCCGAACACTAAAGCTTTCTTT.

This chain connects TRBV29-1 to TRBJ2-1; 13 nucleotides line up with TRBD2. Per the germline V gene, CDR1 is SQVTM and CDR2 is ANQGSEA. The CDR3 sequence is 18 residues long. J was trimmed by 9 bases and V by 6 bases; bases with no gene match: 20. The CDR3 here is CSVLRRLAGGLLNIEQFF. The CDR3, as DNA: TGCAGCGTCCTCCGACGACTAGCGGGGGGCCTCCTAAACATTGAGCAGTTCTTC.

On this clonotype: A clone one base away is much larger, so this may be a read error. V and J are TRBV20-1 and TRBJ2-7; 7 nucleotides match TRBD2. The CDR3 extends over 14 amino acids. Germline V gene lookup returns CDR1 DFQATT and CDR2 SNEGSKA (reference sequence). V dropped 2 bases and J dropped 2; count of bases not matched to a gene: 6. The CDR3: CSARKRDSPYEQYF. As DNA, the CDR3 is TGCAGTGCTAGAAAGCGGGATAGCCCCTACGAGCAGTACTTC.

Concerning this clonotype itself: One end of the junction fails to match germline, which may point to a read error. This sequence joins TRBV11-3 and TRBJ2-1; possibly TRBD2 for D (6 bases). Germline CDR1 reads SGHNT; CDR2 reads YENEEA. The CDR3 is made up of 14 amino acids. The CDR3 sequence is CISEGGPTYNEQFF. Written as DNA, the CDR3 is TGTATCAGCGAAGGAGGGCCGACATACAATGAACAGTTCTTC.

This clonotype was counted only a few times. Being one base from a much bigger clone, this may be a read error. The chain couples TRBV6-4 to TRBJ2-3; D is perhaps TRBD1 or TRBD2 (6 bases each). CDR1 is MRHNA, CDR2 SNTAGT, per germline. The CDR3 contains 14 residues. Here the CDR3 reads CANSLGGNTDTQYF. CDR3 in DNA: TGTGCCAACAGTCTCGGGGGCAACACAGATACGCAGTATTTT.

This clonotype was picked up many times. The junction departs from germline at one end; a sequencing error may be responsible. This chain joins TRBV12-5 and TRBJ1-1; 7 bases align to TRBD1. This CDR3 has 13 residues. Germline V gene sequence: CDR1 LGHNT, CDR2 FRNRAP. The CDR3 loop is CASGLSQGTEVFF. The CDR3 bases are TGTGCTAGTGGTTTGTCACAGGGGACTGAAGTTTTCTTT.

A note on this clonotype: Because the CDR3 is missing its conserved closing phenylalanine or tryptophan, this is likely a read error. The chain recombines TRBV6-5 with TRBJ2-1; no clear D gene. Germline V gene lookup returns CDR1 MNHEY and CDR2 SVGAGI. The CDR3 extends over 13 amino acids. Trimming took off 5 bases at V and 8 bases at J, with 13 bases between the two ends. CDR3 nucleotides: TGTGCCAGCAGTGGGGTGGGCGTTGATGAGCAGTTCCTC. Its protein is CASSGVGVDEQFL.

For this clonotype: One end of the junction does not line up with germline, which may come from a read error. The chain carries TRBV10-3 and TRBJ1-2; no clear D. The CDR3 is made up of 13 amino acids. Germline V gene data show CDR1 as ENHRY and CDR2 as SYGVKD. DNA of the CDR3: TGTGCCATCAGTGACAACAAAAACTATGGGTACATCTTC. This gives the protein CAISDNKNYGYIF.

A note on this clonotype: A much larger clone lies one base from this, so it may be a read error. The chain links TRBV7-2 to TRBJ1-1, with 8 bases fitting TRBD1. The germline V gene has CDR1 SGHTA and CDR2 FQGNSA. The CDR3 extends over 13 amino acids. Germline trimming cut 5 bases from V and 5 bases from J; bases unmatched to any gene: 4. The CDR3 bases are TGTGCCAGCAGCACGGGGACAGGAACTGAAGCTTTCTTT. Residues: CASSTGTGTEAFF.

This clonotype ranks as medium-sized (0.01 to 0.1%). CDR3 sequence (DNA): TGCAGCGTTGCTACAGAGCCCTACGAGCAGTACTTC. This encodes CSVATEPYEQYF. V usage is TRBV29-1 and J usage is TRBJ2-7; D uncertain. V lost 4 bases to trimming and J lost 2 bases, with 9 bases between them. Per germline, CDR1 SQVTM and CDR2 ANQGSEA. This CDR3 comprises 12 residues.

As for this clonotype: No DNA is shown, since the ends of the CDR3 on it are uncertain; the CDR3 is the one TCRdb lists. The gene calls are TRBV6-5 and TRBJ1-4; the table's D call TRBD1 went unverified against the DNA. CDR1 is MNHEY, CDR2 SVGAGI, per germline. The CDR3 region is 17 residues in length, termini included. This chain's CDR3 is CASSPGQTLQLMKNCFF.

There are many counts of this clonotype. The chain joins TRBV2 to TRBJ2-1; 14 bases match TRBD2. This CDR3 spans 16 amino acids. After removal of 10 bases from V and 1 base from J, the junction contained 6 bases not matched to a gene. Germline V lookup: CDR1 SNHLY, CDR2 FYNNEI. The CDR3 DNA reads as TGTGCCACCTTCGGGACTAGCGGGAGTTCCTACAATGAGCAGTTCTTC. Residues: CATFGTSGSSYNEQFF.

On this clonotype itself: Without the conserved terminal phenylalanine or tryptophan, this CDR3 likely stems from a read error. The chain has TRBV10-3 and TRBJ2-1; possibly TRBD1 or TRBD2 for D (5 bases each). Germline assignment: CDR1 ENHRY and CDR2 SYGVKD. The CDR3 has 12 residues. CDR3 protein: CVISPEGREQFL. The CDR3 DNA follows: TGTGTCATCAGTCCTGAGGGACGTGAGCAGTTCCTC.

At least ten counts were recorded for this clonotype. The CDR3 spells CATSDSTRGGRKADTQYF. In nucleotides, the CDR3 is TGTGCCACCAGTGATTCGACCCGTGGGGGTCGAAAGGCAGATACGCAGTATTTT. The chain carries TRBV24-1 and TRBJ2-3, with D perhaps assigned TRBD1 or TRBD2 (5 bases each). V was pared by 2 bases and J by 4 bases, with 21 bases between. From germline, CDR1 is KGHDR and CDR2 SFDVKD. The CDR3 sequence is 18 residues long.

Notes on this clonotype: Germline is not matched at one junction end, which may reflect a read error. J is TRBJ2-1 and V is TRBV4-3, with TRBD2 matching 7 bases. The CDR3 length is 13 residues. In germline, CDR1 is LGHNA, CDR2 YSLEER. The CDR3, as DNA: TGCTCCAGCAGCCAAGTGCTAACTAGCGAACAGTTCTTC. It translates to CSSSQVLTSEQFF.

A note on this clonotype: One end of the junction does not line up with germline, which may come from a read error. The chain is built from TRBV5-4 and TRBJ1-1, with D uncertain. Germline V lookup: CDR1 SGHNT, CDR2 YYREEE (reference sequence). This CDR3 contains 15 residues. CDR3 in DNA: TGTGCCAGCAGCTTGGTGGTCAGTAGGAACACTGAGGCTTTCTTT. It codes for CASSLVVSRNTEAFF.

This clonotype was seen at least ten times. CDR3 residues: CSAPTGPITDTQYF. CDR3 nucleotide sequence: TGCAGTGCGCCGACAGGGCCCATCACAGATACGCAGTATTTT. The chain links TRBV20-1 to TRBJ2-3; 7 bases match TRBD1. J gave up 2 bases and V 6 bases, and 8 bases lay outside the gene matches. The CDR3 contains 14 residues. Germline V gene sequence: CDR1 DFQATT, CDR2 SNEGSKA (reference sequence).

The genes are TRBV5-1 and TRBJ1-2; 7 positions agree with TRBD1. With V trimmed by 0 bases and J by 1 base, 3 bases remained unmatched. Germline loops: CDR1 SGHRS, CDR2 YFSETQ. The CDR3 is 15 amino acids. CDR3 bases: TGCGCCAGCAGCTTGGATGGGACAGATAACTATGGCTACACCTTC. Residues: CASSLDGTDNYGYTF.

Note on this clonotype: Germline is not matched at one junction end, which may reflect a read error. The chain is built from TRBV14 and TRBJ1-6; D gene ambiguous. The CDR3 is made up of 15 amino acids. The germline V gene has CDR1 SGHDN and CDR2 FVKESK. CDR3 sequence reads: CASSQDIQGDSPFHF. CDR3 sequence (DNA): TGTGCAAGCAGCCAAGATATACAAGGAGATTCACCCTTCCACTTT. Full variable domain (outside the CDR3, taken from reference TRBV14 and TRBJ1-6): EAGVTQFPSHSVIEKGQTVTLRCDPISGHDNLYWYRRVMGKEIKFLLHFVKESKQDESGMPNNRFLAERTGGTYSTLKVQPAELEDSGVYFCASSQDIQGDSPFHFGNGTRLTVT.